The next 16 T cell receptor beta chains were all read from a single sample in a study of shared clonotypes between healthy human individuals. TCRdb's table, derived via immunoSEQ multiplex PCR, lists solely in-frame clones and lacks some. The top ten clones hold approximately 12% of a sample with 490,000 or so clones, around 80% of them seen once. What was sequenced was PBMCs. The receptors were gathered from a woman between 40 and 55 years old in good health. Some clones in this sample may be carry-over from other donors' samples.

The chain combines TRBV2 with TRBJ2-5, with 8 bases lining up with TRBD1. From germline, CDR1 is SNHLY and CDR2 FYNNEI. Losses at the gene ends were 9 bases for V and 5 bases for J; bases not matched to a gene: 14. The CDR3 has 15 amino acids. The CDR3 here is CASSIRTGNRETQYF. The CDR3 DNA sequence: TGTGCCAGTTCAATAAGGACAGGGAATAGGGAGACCCAGTACTTC.

The rearrangement uses TRBV5-4 and TRBJ2-7, with D tentatively TRBD2 (5 bases). V lost 3 bases to trimming and J lost 6 bases, with 10 bases between them. The V gene's germline CDR1 is SGHNT and CDR2 YYREEE (reference sequence). The CDR3 has 12 amino acids. The CDR3 protein is CASSSDFGEQYF. CDR3 nucleotide sequence: TGTGCCAGCAGCTCGGACTTTGGCGAGCAGTACTTC.

V usage is TRBV10-3 and J usage is TRBJ1-2; D unclear. V was cut by 6 bases and J by 5 bases, with 13 bases left in between. The length of the CDR3 is 13 residues. The germline CDR1 and CDR2 sequences are ENHRY and SYGVKD. The CDR3 reads CAISPDGSYGYTF. CDR3 coding DNA: TGTGCCATCAGCCCAGACGGAAGTTATGGCTACACCTTC.

This chain connects TRBV30 to TRBJ1-3, with a possible D match to TRBD1 (5 bases). The V end was cut by 5 bases, the J end by 2 bases, with 10 bases between. Germline assignment: CDR1 GTSNPN and CDR2 SVGIG (reference sequence). The CDR3 spans 13 residues. CDR3 protein: CAWFQGTGNTIYF. CDR3 bases: TGTGCCTGGTTTCAGGGCACTGGAAACACCATATATTTT. Variable domain in full (rest from reference TRBV30 and TRBJ1-3): SQTIHQWPATLVQPVGSPLSLECTVEGTSNPNLYWYRQAAGRGLQLLFYSVGIGQISSEVPQNLSASRPQDRQFILSSKKLLLSDSGFYLCAWFQGTGNTIYFGEGSWLTVV.

This clone turned up a few times. The J gene is TRBJ1-1, the V gene TRBV4-1; D unresolved. Deletions cut 1 base from V and 1 base from J, with 10 bases between. Germline CDR1 reads MGHRA; CDR2 reads YSYEKL. This CDR3 comprises 15 residues. The CDR3 protein is CASSQVFPANTEAFF. DNA of the CDR3: TGCGCCAGCAGCCAAGTTTTTCCGGCGAACACTGAAGCTTTCTTT.

The chain employs TRBV6-5 and TRBJ2-1; 7 nucleotides agree with TRBD2. Looked up from germline, CDR1 is MNHEY and CDR2 is SVGAGI. The CDR3 spans 12 residues. V trimming: 8 bases; J trimming: 9 bases; junction bases outside the gene matches: 7. CDR3 bases: TGTGCCAGCGGGAAGCGGGACGGTGAGCAGTTCTTC. It encodes CASGKRDGEQFF.

The CDR3 DNA sequence: TGTGCCAGCAGCGTAGCTCGGCAGATAATCAGTATTCACGATAGCAATCAGCCCCAGCATTTT. This gives the protein CASSVARQIISIHDSNQPQHF. J is TRBJ1-5 and V is TRBV9; D remains ambiguous. The CDR3 loop spans 21 amino acids. Trimming removed 0 bases at V and 0 bases at J, with 25 bases between. Germline V gene sequence: CDR1 SGDLS, CDR2 YYNGEE. Based on the CDR3 plus reference TRBV9 and TRBJ1-5, the full variable domain is DSGVTQTPKHLITATGQRVTLRCSPRSGDLSVYWYQQSLDQGLQFLIQYYNGEERAKGNILERFSAQQFPDLHSELNLSSLELGDSALYFCASSVARQIISIHDSNQPQHFGDGTRLSIL.

This chain connects TRBV7-2 to TRBJ2-7, with a tentative D call TRBD1 (5 bases). This CDR3 comprises 14 residues. Trimming took off 5 bases at V and 6 bases at J, with 17 bases between the two ends. Germline loops: CDR1 SGHTA, CDR2 FQGNSA. CDR3 in amino acids: CASSPYGREAEQYF. Written as DNA, the CDR3 is TGTGCCAGCAGCCCCTATGGCAGGGAAGCCGAGCAGTACTTC.

This clone turned up a few times. At the DNA level, this CDR3 is encoded by other sequences in the same sample as well. The chain has TRBV19 and TRBJ2-5, with TRBD2 identical over 11 bases. Unmatched junction bases numbered 9, after V lost 4 bases and J lost 5 bases. Germline V gives CDR1 LNHDA, CDR2 SQIVND (reference sequence). The CDR3 has 16 residues. The CDR3 loop is CASSRGTSGRGETQYF. In nucleotides, the CDR3 is TGTGCCAGTAGTAGGGGAACTAGCGGGAGAGGTGAGACCCAGTACTTC.

The CDR3 DNA reads as TGCGCCAGCAGCCTCGAGGCACAGCAGACCTACGAGCAGTACTTC. Encoded protein: CASSLEAQQTYEQYF. V gene TRBV5-1 combines with J gene TRBJ2-7; D gene ambiguous. V was shortened by 4 bases and J by 2 bases, with 16 bases between the two germline ends. The CDR3 length is 15 residues. In germline, CDR1 is SGHRS, CDR2 YFSETQ.

This clone appeared a few times. The gene calls are TRBV27 and TRBJ1-2; D is ambiguous. The CDR3 loop spans 11 amino acids. Germline-derived CDR1 and CDR2 are MNHEY and SMNVEV (reference sequence). V dropped 8 bases and J dropped 3 bases, with 7 bases sitting between them. The CDR3 DNA reads TGTGCCAGCCCTTCGGACTATGGCTACACCTTC. It encodes CASPSDYGYTF.

The rearrangement links TRBV30 to TRBJ2-5; D uncertain. V was clipped by 4 bases and J by 5 bases, with 17 bases between them. Germline V gives CDR1 GTSNPN, CDR2 SVGIG (reference sequence). The CDR3 has 14 amino acids. In DNA, the CDR3 is TGTGCCTGGACCCCAATCAGCCTTAAGGAGACCCAGTACTTC. Translation: CAWTPISLKETQYF.

This chain joins TRBV5-1 and TRBJ2-3; TRBD1 agrees at 7 bases. The CDR3 loop spans 14 amino acids. The J segment lost 4 bases and the V segment lost 2 bases, leaving 4 bases of the junction unmatched. Germline loops: CDR1 SGHRS, CDR2 YFSETQ. CDR3 sequence reads: CASSFGTAADTQYF. CDR3 in DNA: TGCGCCAGCAGCTTTGGGACAGCTGCAGATACGCAGTATTTT. The full variable domain, its missing parts supplied by reference TRBV5-1 and TRBJ2-3, is KAGVTQTPRYLIKTRGQQVTLSCSPISGHRSVSWYQQTPGQGLQFLFEYFSETQRNKGNFPGRFSGRQFSNSRSEMNVSTLELGDSALYLCASSFGTAADTQYFGPGTRLTVL.

The chain has TRBV30 and TRBJ1-1; D is ambiguous. CDR1 is GTSNPN and CDR2 is SVGIG in the germline V gene (reference sequence). With 4 bases removed from V and 6 bases from J, the gap between germline ends came to 9 bases. The CDR3 consists of 11 residues. This CDR3 reads CAWTLRAEAFF. CDR3 DNA: TGTGCCTGGACCCTACGGGCTGAAGCTTTCTTT.

V usage is TRBV7-6 and J usage is TRBJ1-2, with no clear D. CDR3 size: 16 residues. Germline-derived CDR1 and CDR2 are SGHVS and FNYEAQ. V lost 1 base and J lost 2, with 14 bases in between. The CDR3, as DNA: TGTGCCAGCAGCTTAGTCAAATTCACGGGGAACTATGGCTACACCTTC. Its translation: CASSLVKFTGNYGYTF.

The chain employs TRBV18 and TRBJ1-5; 9 bases are a match to TRBD1. J was trimmed by 7 bases and V by 5 bases; bases with no gene match: 6. The length of the CDR3 is 14 residues. The V gene's germline CDR1 is KGHSH and CDR2 LQKENI. The CDR3 here is CASSANRGPQPQHF. In DNA, the CDR3 is TGTGCCAGCTCAGCCAACAGGGGGCCCCAGCCCCAGCATTTT.